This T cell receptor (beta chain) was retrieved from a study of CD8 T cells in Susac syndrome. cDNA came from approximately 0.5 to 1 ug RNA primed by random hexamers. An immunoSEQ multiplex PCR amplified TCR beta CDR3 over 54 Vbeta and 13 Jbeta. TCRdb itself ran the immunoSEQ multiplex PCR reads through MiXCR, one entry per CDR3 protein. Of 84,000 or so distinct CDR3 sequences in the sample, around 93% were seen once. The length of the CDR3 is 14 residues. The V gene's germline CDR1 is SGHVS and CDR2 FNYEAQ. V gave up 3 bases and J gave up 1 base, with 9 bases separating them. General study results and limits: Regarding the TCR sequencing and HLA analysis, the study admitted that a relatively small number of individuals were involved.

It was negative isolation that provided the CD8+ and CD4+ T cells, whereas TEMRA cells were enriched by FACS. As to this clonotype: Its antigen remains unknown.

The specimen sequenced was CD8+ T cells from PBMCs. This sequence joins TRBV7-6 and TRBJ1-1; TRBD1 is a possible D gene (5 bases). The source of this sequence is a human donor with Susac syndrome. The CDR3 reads CASSLGETNTEAFF. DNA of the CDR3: TGTGCCAGCAGCTTGGGGGAAACGAACACTGAAGCTTTCTTT.